What follows describes a single T cell receptor beta chain. Seattle patient enrollment occurred during active infection, with longitudinal follow-up thereafter. This record comes from a study of blood T cell repertoires in COVID-19. Overall study context: Sample material is recorded as cDNA or gDNA derived from T cells, B-cell-depleted T cells, or PBMCs.

Original processing notes: How many nucleated cells were present was estimated from reference gene primer amplification. Method: immunoSEQ multiplex PCR; TCRdb's copy keeps in-frame clones and lacks some. The D gene and trimming were derived from the DNA, and the V and J assignments and clone size from that table. Of more than 200,000 clones listed, approximately 90% are singletons. The TCR sequence derives from a woman in her 50s with COVID-19, enrolled during active disease. The specimen sequenced was peripheral blood.

CDR3 sequence: CAKYRGGVFKRETQYF. The CDR3 bases are TGTGCCAAATACCGGGGGGGAGTCTTTAAGCGGGAGACCCAGTACTTC. V is TRBV30 and J is TRBJ2-5; 8 bases fit TRBD2. CDR3 length: 16 amino acids. With 8 bases clipped from V and 5 bases from J, the junction kept 19 bases outside the gene matches. Looked up from germline, CDR1 is GTSNPN and CDR2 is SVGIG (reference sequence).